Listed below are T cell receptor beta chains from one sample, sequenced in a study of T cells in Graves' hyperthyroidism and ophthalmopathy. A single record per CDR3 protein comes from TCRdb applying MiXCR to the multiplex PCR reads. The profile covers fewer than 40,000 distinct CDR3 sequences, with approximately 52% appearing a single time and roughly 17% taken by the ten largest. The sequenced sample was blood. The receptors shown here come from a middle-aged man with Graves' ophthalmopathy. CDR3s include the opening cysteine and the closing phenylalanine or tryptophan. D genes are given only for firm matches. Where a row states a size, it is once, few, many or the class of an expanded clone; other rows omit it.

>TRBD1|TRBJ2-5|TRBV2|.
CASSPARGSETQYF
TGTGCCAGCAGCCCCGCCAGGGGGAGTGAGACCCAGTACTTC
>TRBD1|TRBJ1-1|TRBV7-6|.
CASSLVRGDTEAFF
TGTGCCAGCAGCTTAGTCAGGGGGGACACTGAAGCTTTCTTT
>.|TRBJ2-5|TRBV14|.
CASSQVGLGQGETQYF
TGTGCCAGCAGCCAAGTCGGACTGGGGCAGGGAGAGACCCAGTACTTC
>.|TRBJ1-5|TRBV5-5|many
CASAWGRDQPQHF
TGTGCCAGCGCCTGGGGCAGGGATCAGCCCCAGCATTTT
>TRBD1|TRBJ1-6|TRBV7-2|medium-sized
CASSLDPGGFSPLHF
TGTGCCAGCAGCTTAGATCCAGGGGGCTTTTCACCCCTCCACTTT
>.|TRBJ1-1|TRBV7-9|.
CASSLGGEALF
TGTGCCAGCAGCTTAGGCGGTGAAGCTCTCTTT
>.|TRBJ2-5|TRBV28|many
CASSPHKGLQETQYF
TGTGCCAGCAGTCCGCATAAGGGACTGCAAGAGACCCAGTACTTC
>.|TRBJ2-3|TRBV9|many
CASSVGPTGRADTQYF
TGTGCCAGCAGCGTAGGGCCCACAGGAAGGGCAGATACGCAGTATTTT
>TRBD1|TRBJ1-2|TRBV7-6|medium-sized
CASSSGQNYGYTF
TGTGCCAGCAGTTCGGGACAGAACTATGGCTACACCTTC
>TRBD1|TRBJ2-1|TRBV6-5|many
CANRGKGYNEQFF
TGTGCCAACAGGGGAAAGGGGTACAATGAGCAGTTCTTC
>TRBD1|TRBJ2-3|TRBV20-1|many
CSAPDRGQGTDTQYF
TGCAGTGCCCCCGACAGGGGGCAAGGTACAGATACGCAGTATTTT
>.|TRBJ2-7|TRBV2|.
CASLRSPSGYEQYF
TGTGCCAGCCTCAGGTCTCCCTCGGGCTACGAGCAGTACTTC
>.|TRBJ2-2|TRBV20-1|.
CSARGGELFF
TGCAGTGCTAGAGGTGGGGAGCTGTTTTTT
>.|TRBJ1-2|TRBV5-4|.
CASRPAQRGVIQGYTF
TGTGCCAGCAGGCCGGCGCAGCGGGGCGTCATTCAGGGCTACACCTTC
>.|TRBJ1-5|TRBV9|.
CASSVAGEGIDQPQHF
TGTGCCAGCAGCGTGGCAGGGGAAGGTATCGATCAGCCCCAGCATTTT
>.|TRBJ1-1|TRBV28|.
CASQGAFF
TGTGCCAGCCAGGGAGCTTTCTTT